Presented here are 13 T cell receptor beta chains from one specimen sequenced in a study of cytomegalovirus exposure and HLA in healthy donors. In the PCR, 60 Vbeta and 13 Jbeta primers were used. Only in-frame clones appear in the TCRdb table, and some are missing; sequencing was by immunoSEQ multiplex PCR. The sample includes about 140,000 clones, about 80% of them seen just once. The source material was PBMCs. Every receptor here comes from a man aged 25 to 40 in good health and CMV-seronegative.

This clone was detected a few times. V usage is TRBV7-2 and J usage is TRBJ1-5, with D tentatively TRBD1 (5 bases). Per the germline V gene, CDR1 is SGHTA and CDR2 is FQGNSA. V lost 10 bases and J 2 bases, leaving 12 bases between the germline ends. The CDR3 loop spans 13 amino acids. This chain's CDR3 is CATGVRGNQPQHF. The CDR3, as DNA: TGTGCCACGGGGGTAAGGGGCAATCAGCCCCAGCATTTT. The complete variable domain, with remaining parts taken from reference TRBV7-2 and TRBJ1-5, reads GAGVSQSPSNKVTEKGKDVELRCDPISGHTALYWYRQSLGQGLEFLIYFQGNSAPDKSGLPSDRFSAERTGGSVSTLTIQRTQQEDSAVYLCATGVRGNQPQHFGDGTRLSIL.

The chain carries TRBV4-1 and TRBJ1-2; 7 nucleotides agree with TRBD1. Germline V gives CDR1 MGHRA, CDR2 YSYEKL. Trimming removed 3 bases from V and 6 bases from J; junction bases left unmatched: 13. The CDR3 contains 16 residues. CDR3 DNA: TGCGCCAGCAGCCACGGAAGAACTCGACAGGGTGATGGCTACACCTTC. Protein product: CASSHGRTRQGDGYTF.

The V gene is TRBV11-2, the J gene TRBJ2-3; the D is unclear. There are 13 residues in the CDR3. Germline V lookup: CDR1 SGHAT, CDR2 FQNNGV. The V and J ends lost 5 bases and 2 bases respectively, with 8 bases between them. DNA of the CDR3: TGTGCCAGCAGCCGTCAGTTCACAGATACGCAGTATTTT. Its translation: CASSRQFTDTQYF.

This rearrangement joins TRBV10-3 to TRBJ2-5, with a tentative D call TRBD1 (6 bases). V dropped 2 bases and J dropped 9 bases, with 10 bases sitting between them. CDR3 size: 12 residues. The germline V gene has CDR1 ENHRY and CDR2 SYGVKD. CDR3 residues: CAISEPGAAQYF. The CDR3 bases are TGTGCCATCAGTGAGCCAGGGGCGGCCCAGTACTTC.

V and J are TRBV9 and TRBJ1-5; TRBD1 matches 8 bases. The CDR3 loop spans 15 amino acids. Germline CDR1 and CDR2: SGDLS and YYNGEE. Trimming removed 0 bases from V and 6 bases from J; junction bases left unmatched: 5. CDR3 sequence: CASSVGGTGAQPQHF. Written as DNA, the CDR3 is TGTGCCAGCAGCGTAGGAGGGACAGGCGCTCAGCCCCAGCATTTT.

This sequence joins TRBV29-1 and TRBJ1-5, with TRBD1 matching over 8 bases. Germline V gene lookup returns CDR1 SQVTM and CDR2 ANQGSEA. The CDR3 loop spans 14 amino acids. Losses at the gene ends were 4 bases for V and 2 bases for J; bases not matched to a gene: 4. The CDR3 sequence is CSVAGGVGNQPQHF. Here the CDR3 DNA reads TGCAGCGTTGCAGGGGGCGTCGGCAATCAGCCCCAGCATTTT.

V is TRBV5-1 and J is TRBJ1-1; D call uncertain. CDR1 SGHRS and CDR2 YFSETQ come from the germline V gene. The CDR3 consists of 12 residues. V was shortened by 1 base and J by 9 bases, with 10 bases between the two germline ends. The CDR3 nucleotides are TGCGCCAGCAGCTTGTTGCGGGGAAAAGCTTTCTTT. Residues: CASSLLRGKAFF.

This clone was seen only a few times. This chain joins TRBV6-1 and TRBJ2-7; D may be TRBD1 (6 bases). The CDR3 is made up of 12 amino acids. V was clipped by 6 bases and J by 5 bases, with 11 bases between them. Germline assignment: CDR1 MNHNS and CDR2 SASEGT. The CDR3 sequence: CASRQGFHEQYF. CDR3 DNA: TGTGCCAGCAGGCAGGGGTTCCACGAGCAGTACTTC.

The gene calls are TRBV4-1 and TRBJ1-1; maybe TRBD1 (5 bases). Trimming shortened V by 4 bases and J by 6 bases, and 15 bases separated the two germline ends. From germline, CDR1 is MGHRA and CDR2 YSYEKL. The CDR3 spans 14 residues. CDR3 residues: CASSRGDPGAEAFF. CDR3 nucleotides: TGCGCCAGCAGCCGCGGGGACCCAGGCGCTGAAGCTTTCTTT.

This rearrangement joins TRBV30 to TRBJ1-1, with D possibly being TRBD1 (6 bases). Trimming removed 0 bases from V and 11 bases from J, with 16 bases in between. The CDR3 covers 13 residues. Germline CDR1 reads GTSNPN; CDR2 reads SVGIG (reference sequence). The CDR3 is CAWSVRGGFVAFF. The CDR3, as DNA: TGTGCCTGGAGTGTACGAGGGGGTTTTGTTGCTTTCTTT. The full variable domain, rest sourced from reference TRBV30 and TRBJ1-1, is SQTIHQWPATLVQPVGSPLSLECTVEGTSNPNLYWYRQAAGRGLQLLFYSVGIGQISSEVPQNLSASRPQDRQFILSSKKLLLSDSGFYLCAWSVRGGFVAFFGQGTRLTVV.

V is TRBV19 and J is TRBJ2-7, with D possibly being TRBD1 (6 bases). Germline V CDR1 and CDR2: LNHDA, SQIVND (reference sequence). This CDR3 contains 16 residues. V lost 1 base to trimming and J lost 0 bases, with 13 bases between them. The CDR3 bases are TGTGCCAGTAGTATAGGCCGGGACACCCACTCCTACGAGCAGTACTTC. This encodes CASSIGRDTHSYEQYF.

The chain carries TRBV2 and TRBJ2-3, with a weak D call TRBD1 (6 bases). CDR1 and CDR2 from the germline V gene are SNHLY and FYNNEI. CDR3 length: 13 residues. Trimming took 4 bases from V and 2 from J, leaving 7 bases between them. Here the CDR3 reads CASSGDITDTQYF. The CDR3 DNA reads as TGTGCCAGCAGTGGGGACATCACAGATACGCAGTATTTT.

V gene TRBV29-1 combines with J gene TRBJ1-2; D is possibly TRBD1 (6 bases). The CDR3 length is 17 residues. Germline CDR1 is SQVTM and CDR2 is ANQGSEA. V dropped 2 bases and J dropped 6 bases, with 25 bases sitting between them. The CDR3 region is CSVEQLGAGEWMNGYTF. The CDR3 region has the DNA TGCAGCGTTGAACAACTCGGGGCAGGGGAATGGATGAATGGCTACACCTTC. The whole variable domain, remainder taken from reference TRBV29-1 and TRBJ1-2, is SAVISQKPSRDICQRGTSLTIQCQVDSQVTMMFWYRQQPGQSLTLIATANQGSEATYESGFVIDKFPISRPNLTFSTLTVSNMSPEDSSIYLCSVEQLGAGEWMNGYTFGSGTRLTVV.